The 30 T cell receptor beta chains reported below all come from one sample, sequenced in a study of shared clonotypes between healthy human individuals. The repertoire was sequenced with immunoSEQ multiplex PCR; TCRdb's copy has only in-frame clones and lacks some. The data hold hundreds of thousands of clones, with under 80% observed a single time. The sequenced sample was memory CD4+ T cells sorted from blood. This sample's subset: CD45RA-negative fraction. These receptors originate from a woman aged 30 to 39 in good health.

This chain connects TRBV4-1 to TRBJ1-5, with TRBD1 identical over 7 bases. Germline lookup yields CDR1 MGHRA and CDR2 YSYEKL. The CDR3 spans 17 residues. The trim removed 5 bases at V and 4 bases at J, leaving 14 bases unmatched. CDR3 coding DNA: TGCGCCAGCAGCGCGAGAATTTCCGGGACAGAGAATCAGCCCCAGCATTTT. It is translated as CASSARISGTENQPQHF.

This chain connects TRBV27 to TRBJ2-5, with 8 nucleotides matching TRBD2. The CDR3 runs 15 residues. J gave up 7 bases and V 5 bases, and 12 bases lay outside the gene matches. Germline loops: CDR1 MNHEY, CDR2 SMNVEV (reference sequence). CDR3 bases: TGTGCCAGCAGTCCAAGCGGGAGTCCTCCGGGGACCCAGTACTTC. Protein: CASSPSGSPPGTQYF.

The DNA for the CDR3 is TGTGCCAGCAGCCCCTCGACTAGCTCCATTGACGAGCAGTACTTC. Its translation is CASSPSTSSIDEQYF. This rearrangement joins TRBV2 to TRBJ2-7; 7 bases are shared with TRBD2. The CDR3 is 15 amino acids. The ends lost 6 bases at V and 5 bases at J; junction bases unmatched: 13. The germline V gene encodes CDR1 SNHLY and CDR2 FYNNEI. Using reference TRBV2 and TRBJ2-7 for the parts outside the CDR3, the full variable domain is EPEVTQTPSHQVTQMGQEVILRCVPISNHLYFYWYRQILGQKVEFLVSFYNNEISEKSEIFDDQFSVERPDGSNFTLKIRSTKLEDSAMYFCASSPSTSSIDEQYFGPGTRLTVT.

CDR3 loop: CACRMGAGNTIYF. The DNA for the CDR3 is TGTGCCTGCCGTATGGGCGCGGGAAACACCATATATTTT. The V and J genes are TRBV30 and TRBJ1-3; D is unclear. Trimming took off 6 bases at V and 4 bases at J, with 13 bases between the two ends. Germline V gene sequence: CDR1 GTSNPN, CDR2 SVGIG (reference sequence). The CDR3 runs to 13 residues.

This clone has at least ten counts. The chain couples TRBV7-9 to TRBJ1-2, with a possible D match to TRBD1 (5 bases). This CDR3 is 13 amino acids long. Deletions cut 3 bases from V and 7 bases from J, with 12 bases between. The germline CDR1 and CDR2 sequences are SEHNR and FQNEAQ (reference sequence). The CDR3 protein is CASSFPGRLGYTF. The CDR3 nucleotides are TGTGCCAGCAGCTTTCCAGGGAGACTTGGCTACACCTTC.

This sequence joins TRBV6-1 and TRBJ2-1, with 10 bases fitting TRBD2. The germline V gene has CDR1 MNHNS and CDR2 SASEGT. The V segment lost 2 bases and the J segment 6 bases; nucleotides outside the gene matches: 10. The CDR3 runs to 17 residues. The CDR3 nucleotides are TGTGCCAGCAGTGAAAATGCATTTGCTAGCGGGAGCAATGAGCAGTTCTTC. This translates into CASSENAFASGSNEQFF.

CDR3 protein: CASSLVGVWRIDEQFF. The CDR3 DNA sequence: TGTGCCAGCAGCTTAGTCGGGGTTTGGAGAATTGATGAGCAGTTCTTC. This chain joins TRBV7-2 and TRBJ2-1; possibly TRBD2 for D (5 bases). CDR3 length: 16 amino acids. V was cut by 1 base and J by 8 bases, with 18 bases left in between. Germline V gene lookup returns CDR1 SGHTA and CDR2 FQGNSA.

The chain recombines TRBV30 with TRBJ2-5, with 7 bases fitting TRBD1. Germline values: CDR1 GTSNPN, CDR2 SVGIG (reference sequence). The V segment lost 6 bases and the J segment 0 bases; nucleotides outside the gene matches: 4. This CDR3 is built from 13 residues. CDR3 protein: CACPTGNQETQYF. Here the CDR3 DNA reads TGTGCCTGCCCGACAGGGAACCAAGAGACCCAGTACTTC.

This clone showed up many times. V is TRBV19 and J is TRBJ2-6; perhaps TRBD2 as D (6 bases). The germline V gene has CDR1 LNHDA and CDR2 SQIVND (reference sequence). Trimming removed 5 bases from V and 0 bases from J, with 8 bases in between. The CDR3 totals 15 residues. The CDR3 nucleotides are TGTGCCAGTAGTGGAGGGCACTCTGGGGCCAACGTCCTGACTTTC. It specifies CASSGGHSGANVLTF. The whole variable domain, filled in from reference TRBV19 and TRBJ2-6, reads DGGITQSPKYLFRKEGQNVTLSCEQNLNHDAMYWYRQDPGQGLRLIYYSQIVNDFQKGDIAEGYSVSREKKESFPLTVTSAQKNPTAFYLCASSGGHSGANVLTFGAGSRLTVL.

V gene TRBV27 combines with J gene TRBJ2-7, with TRBD1 matching over 7 bases. The length of the CDR3 is 15 residues. V gave up 6 bases and J gave up 2 bases; unmatched junction bases: 10. Germline V gene data show CDR1 as MNHEY and CDR2 as SMNVEV (reference sequence). The CDR3 region has the DNA TGTGCCAGCAGCTCCTATGGACAGGCCCCCTACGAGCAGTACTTC. Its protein product is CASSSYGQAPYEQYF.

This clone was seen more than once but under ten times. The CDR3 bases are TGCGCCAGCAGTGTGCCTTCAGGGGCTGAAGCTTTCTTT. It specifies CASSVPSGAEAFF. This chain connects TRBV10-2 to TRBJ1-1, with D tentatively TRBD1 (6 bases). Germline lookup yields CDR1 WSHSY and CDR2 SAAADI. The CDR3 extends over 13 amino acids. V lost 4 bases and J 6 bases, leaving 12 bases between the germline ends.

J is TRBJ2-7 and V is TRBV28, with 9 bases identical to TRBD2. The germline V gene has CDR1 MDHEN and CDR2 SYDVKM. With V trimmed by 6 bases and J by 5 bases, 11 bases remained unmatched. This CDR3 contains 15 residues. DNA for the CDR3: TGTGCCAGCAGAGACATAGCGGGGGCCCACCACGAGCAGTACTTC. It yields the protein CASRDIAGAHHEQYF.

This rearrangement joins TRBV18 to TRBJ2-5, with D uncertain. V lost 1 base and J lost 2, with 5 bases in between. Germline loops: CDR1 KGHSH, CDR2 LQKENI. There are 13 residues in the CDR3. CDR3: CASSPLLQETQYF. CDR3 bases: TGTGCCAGCTCACCACTCTTACAAGAGACCCAGTACTTC.

The chain employs TRBV5-1 and TRBJ2-4, with 7 positions matching TRBD2. Trimming cost V 5 bases and J 3 bases; bases outside gene matches: 14. The CDR3 covers 17 residues. From germline, CDR1 is SGHRS and CDR2 YFSETQ. This CDR3 is CASSSRGSGSDKNIQYF. The DNA of the CDR3 is TGCGCCAGCAGTTCCCGGGGTAGCGGGTCCGACAAAAACATTCAGTACTTC.

V is TRBV7-2 and J is TRBJ2-3; 13 bases are a match to TRBD2. V gave up 2 bases and J gave up 4 bases; unmatched junction bases: 6. Germline CDR1 is SGHTA and CDR2 is FQGNSA. This CDR3 comprises 17 residues. In DNA, the CDR3 is TGTGCCAGCAGCTTACGCGGGACTAGCGGGATATCAGATACGCAGTATTTT. Its protein product is CASSLRGTSGISDTQYF.

V and J are TRBV7-9 and TRBJ2-3, with D perhaps matching TRBD2 (5 bases). This CDR3 is 14 amino acids long. With 4 bases removed from V and 0 bases from J, the gap between germline ends came to 8 bases. CDR1 SEHNR and CDR2 FQNEAQ come from the germline V gene (reference sequence). The CDR3 nucleotides are TGTGCCAGCAGCTCCCGGAGGAGCACAGATACGCAGTATTTT. This encodes CASSSRRSTDTQYF.

This rearrangement joins TRBV11-2 to TRBJ2-7; D is uncertain. Germline CDR1 and CDR2: SGHAT and FQNNGV. V was pared by 1 base and J by 2 bases, with 12 bases between. The CDR3 is made up of 15 amino acids. In nucleotides, the CDR3 is TGTGCCAGCAGCTTAGTATTTGGCGAAACCTACGAGCAGTACTTC. Translated, it gives CASSLVFGETYEQYF.

The chain uses TRBV19 and TRBJ2-1, with 10 bases lining up with TRBD2. The CDR3 sequence is 16 residues long. Germline values: CDR1 LNHDA, CDR2 SQIVND (reference sequence). Trimming cost V 5 bases and J 4 bases; bases outside gene matches: 8. The CDR3 DNA follows: TGTGCCAGTAGTTGGAGCGGGAGGGCCGATTACAATGAGCAGTTCTTC. It codes for CASSWSGRADYNEQFF.

This clone was seen once. The genes are TRBV25-1 and TRBJ2-1; no clear D. Per germline, CDR1 MGHDK and CDR2 SYGVNS. The V end was cut by 7 bases, the J end by 3 bases, with 13 bases between. The CDR3 is 14 residues long. The CDR3 sequence: CASTPADGYNEQFF. The CDR3, as DNA: TGTGCCAGCACTCCCGCGGACGGCTACAATGAGCAGTTCTTC.

The J gene is TRBJ2-2, the V gene TRBV28; 7 nucleotides match TRBD2. Unmatched junction bases numbered 14, after V lost 5 bases and J lost 5 bases. Germline loops: CDR1 MDHEN, CDR2 SYDVKM. The length of the CDR3 is 17 residues. The CDR3 loop is CASSPYPGGEYTGELFF. The CDR3 DNA follows: TGTGCCAGCAGTCCCTACCCGGGGGGAGAGTATACCGGGGAGCTGTTTTTT.

This chain uses TRBV7-6 with TRBJ2-7, with 7 positions matching TRBD2. The CDR3 sequence is 15 residues long. CDR1 SGHVS and CDR2 FNYEAQ come from the germline V gene. V lost 5 bases to trimming and J lost 0 bases; unmatched junction nucleotides: 7. The CDR3 region has the DNA TGTGCCAGCAGCCCACAGCGGGGCAGCTCCTACGAGCAGTACTTC. This translates into CASSPQRGSSYEQYF.

The rearrangement links TRBV5-1 to TRBJ2-7, with a weak D call TRBD1 (5 bases). CDR3 length: 13 residues. CDR1 is SGHRS, CDR2 YFSETQ, per germline. V was clipped by 1 base and J by 2 bases, with 7 bases between them. CDR3 amino acids: CASSLMDTYEQYF. CDR3 DNA sequence: TGCGCCAGCAGCTTGATGGACACCTACGAGCAGTACTTC.

This rearrangement joins TRBV6-6 to TRBJ1-5; 9 bases agree with TRBD1. The junction had 8 bases not matched to a gene; V was cut back by 6 bases and J by 5 bases. Germline CDR1 and CDR2: MNHNY and SVGAGI (reference sequence). The CDR3 has 15 amino acids. The CDR3 region is CASSRGQGGDQPQHF. The CDR3 DNA is TGTGCCAGCAGCCGGGGACAGGGCGGGGATCAGCCCCAGCATTTT.

V and J are TRBV4-1 and TRBJ2-6; D is perhaps TRBD1 (6 bases). Germline CDR1 and CDR2: MGHRA and YSYEKL. V was pared by 3 bases and J by 4 bases, with 13 bases between. The CDR3 has 16 amino acids. The DNA for the CDR3 is TGCGCCAGCAGCCACAACAGGGATCGGGGGGCCAACGTCCTGACTTTC. It translates to CASSHNRDRGANVLTF.

The chain uses TRBV11-1 and TRBJ1-1; D call uncertain. The CDR3 sequence is 11 residues long. Trimming cost V 5 bases and J 6 bases, with 7 bases left between them. CDR1 and CDR2 (germline): SGHAT, FQDESV (reference sequence). CDR3 region: CASSQEAEAFF. CDR3 sequence (DNA): TGTGCCAGCAGCCAGGAAGCTGAAGCTTTCTTT.

The chain carries TRBV7-9 and TRBJ1-1; D might be TRBD1 (6 bases). The CDR3 has 14 residues. Germline CDR1 SEHNR, CDR2 FQNEAQ (reference sequence). Trimming shortened V by 3 bases and J by 11 bases, and 19 bases separated the two germline ends. The CDR3 region has the DNA TGTGCCAGCAGCTTTATGTCGGGGGGCGGTTATGCTTTCTTT. It is translated as CASSFMSGGGYAFF.

The chain joins TRBV25-1 to TRBJ2-5, with D possibly being TRBD1 or TRBD2 (5 bases each). The CDR3 totals 17 residues. Germline CDR1 MGHDK, CDR2 SYGVNS. Trimming removed 6 bases at V and 4 bases at J, with 24 bases between. The CDR3 spells CASSLPTSPGTAETQYF. The CDR3, as DNA: TGTGCCAGCAGCCTACCTACCTCCCCCGGGACGGCAGAGACCCAGTACTTC. The full variable domain, its missing parts supplied by reference TRBV25-1 and TRBJ2-5, is EADIYQTPRYLVIGTGKKITLECSQTMGHDKMYWYQQDPGMELHLIHYSYGVNSTEKGDLSSESTVSRIRTEHFPLTLESARPSHTSQYLCASSLPTSPGTAETQYFGPGTRLLVL.

The chain links TRBV10-3 to TRBJ2-3; possible D gene TRBD2, 6 bases. Trimming left V 4 bases short and J 6 bases short, with 14 bases between. The CDR3 spans 14 residues. The germline V gene encodes CDR1 ENHRY and CDR2 SYGVKD. The CDR3 loop is CAISVGGGLDTQYF. CDR3 in DNA: TGTGCCATCAGTGTCGGTGGGGGACTTGATACGCAGTATTTT.

This chain joins TRBV7-8 and TRBJ2-3, with unresolved D. Germline-derived CDR1 and CDR2 are SGHVS and FQNEAQ. CDR3 length: 12 amino acids. The V end was cut by 3 bases, the J end by 3 bases, with 4 bases between. CDR3 sequence reads: CASSFMTDTQYF. The DNA of the CDR3 is TGTGCCAGCAGCTTCATGACAGATACGCAGTATTTT.

The chain joins TRBV28 to TRBJ2-1; D unresolved. The germline V gene has CDR1 MDHEN and CDR2 SYDVKM. The CDR3 runs to 11 residues. V dropped 8 bases and J dropped 5 bases, with 7 bases sitting between them. The chain's CDR3 is CASAINNEQFF. CDR3 DNA: TGTGCCAGCGCCATTAACAATGAGCAGTTCTTC.